The rows below give T cell receptor beta chains drawn from one sample of a study of cytomegalovirus exposure and HLA in healthy donors. Data came from immunoSEQ multiplex PCR; TCRdb stores just in-frame clones and leaves some out. This sample yields about 80,000 clones, of which around 77% are seen a single time; 3.3% belongs to the top ten. Sequences were obtained from PBMCs. These receptors were obtained from a man in his fifties in good health and CMV-seronegative. The CDR3 runs from the conserved cysteine through the conserved F or W. The D gene is left open where the match is weak. The size field is filled for only some rows; it gives once, few, many or a size class.

v_gene: TRBV6-5
j_gene: TRBJ2-7
abundance: .
d_gene: .
CDR3aa: CASSYSRELYEQYF
CDR3nt: TGTGCCAGCAGTTACTCCAGGGAACTTTACGAGCAGTACTTC

v_gene: TRBV5-1
j_gene: TRBJ1-4
abundance: .
d_gene: .
CDR3aa: CASSSPTGPEKLFF
CDR3nt: TGCGCCAGCAGCTCGCCAACAGGGCCTGAAAAACTGTTTTTT

v_gene: TRBV4-3
j_gene: TRBJ2-3
abundance: few
d_gene: TRBD2
CDR3aa: CASSQERAGGGSDTQYF
CDR3nt: TGCGCCAGCAGCCAAGAGAGAGCGGGGGGAGGGTCGGATACGCAGTATTTT

v_gene: TRBV14
j_gene: TRBJ2-1
abundance: .
d_gene: TRBD2
CDR3aa: CASSQGRGDLEDEQFF
CDR3nt: TGTGCCAGCAGCCAAGGACGGGGGGACCTGGAAGATGAGCAGTTCTTC

v_gene: TRBV5-1
j_gene: TRBJ1-2
abundance: few
d_gene: TRBD1
CDR3aa: CASSSGQESYGYTF
CDR3nt: TGCGCCAGCAGCTCGGGACAGGAGTCCTATGGCTACACCTTC

v_gene: TRBV5-5
j_gene: TRBJ1-4
abundance: once
d_gene: TRBD1
CDR3aa: CASTRGWGQGGEKLFF
CDR3nt: TGTGCCAGCACCCGCGGTTGGGGACAGGGAGGAGAAAAACTGTTTTTT

v_gene: TRBV9
j_gene: TRBJ2-3
abundance: few
d_gene: .
CDR3aa: CASSVGGSSTDTQYF
CDR3nt: TGTGCCAGCAGCGTGGGGGGATCTAGCACAGATACGCAGTATTTT

v_gene: TRBV6-5
j_gene: TRBJ2-3
abundance: once
d_gene: TRBD2
CDR3aa: CASRAPGGRRDTQYF
CDR3nt: TGTGCCAGCAGAGCCCCGGGGGGGCGAAGGGATACGCAGTATTTT

v_gene: TRBV19
j_gene: TRBJ1-2
abundance: .
d_gene: .
CDR3aa: CASSIVGGRGYTF
CDR3nt: TGTGCCAGTAGTATAGTGGGGGGTCGGGGCTACACCTTC

v_gene: TRBV11-2
j_gene: TRBJ1-6
abundance: once
d_gene: .
CDR3aa: CASSLYGIPYNSPLHF
CDR3nt: TGTGCCAGCAGCTTATACGGGATCCCCTATAATTCACCCCTCCACTTT

v_gene: TRBV6-5
j_gene: TRBJ2-3
abundance: .
d_gene: .
CDR3aa: CASSNSPDTQYF
CDR3nt: TGTGCCAGCAGTAATAGCCCAGATACGCAGTATTTT

v_gene: TRBV13
j_gene: TRBJ2-7
abundance: .
d_gene: .
CDR3aa: CASSSQAREQYF
CDR3nt: TGTGCCAGCAGCTCCCAAGCGCGGGAGCAGTACTTC

v_gene: TRBV9
j_gene: TRBJ1-2
abundance: .
d_gene: .
CDR3aa: CASSPRGGDGYTF
CDR3nt: TGTGCCAGCAGCCCCAGGGGTGGGGATGGCTACACCTTC

v_gene: TRBV9
j_gene: TRBJ2-2
abundance: .
d_gene: TRBD1
CDR3aa: CASSADRGRTGELFF
CDR3nt: TGTGCCAGCAGCGCAGACAGGGGAAGAACCGGGGAGCTGTTTTTT

v_gene: TRBV9
j_gene: TRBJ2-1
abundance: .
d_gene: TRBD2
CDR3aa: CASSPQTSGGAEQFF
CDR3nt: TGTGCCAGCAGCCCGCAGACTAGCGGGGGGGCTGAGCAGTTCTTC

v_gene: TRBV27
j_gene: TRBJ2-4
abundance: .
d_gene: TRBD2
CDR3aa: CASGSGTSDAKNIQYF
CDR3nt: TGTGCCAGCGGTTCCGGGACTAGCGACGCCAAAAACATTCAGTACTTC

v_gene: TRBV7-9
j_gene: TRBJ1-6
abundance: few
d_gene: TRBD1
CDR3aa: CASSTTGGQGSPLHF
CDR3nt: TGTGCCAGCAGCACTACAGGGGGACAGGGTTCACCCCTCCACTTT

v_gene: TRBV19
j_gene: TRBJ1-5
abundance: .
d_gene: .
CDR3aa: CASSMVQQPQHF
CDR3nt: TGTGCCAGTAGTATGGTACAACAGCCCCAGCATTTT

v_gene: TRBV7-6
j_gene: TRBJ2-3
abundance: .
d_gene: TRBD2
CDR3aa: CASSLIPTSGGLNTDTQYF
CDR3nt: TGTGCCAGCAGCTTAATCCCAACTAGCGGGGGGCTCAACACAGATACGCAGTATTTT

v_gene: TRBV10-3
j_gene: TRBJ2-3
abundance: .
d_gene: TRBD2
CDR3aa: CAISPGLAGTDTQYF
CDR3nt: TGTGCCATCAGCCCGGGACTAGCGGGCACAGATACGCAGTATTTT

v_gene: TRBV9
j_gene: TRBJ1-2
abundance: .
d_gene: TRBD1
CDR3aa: CASSATGGSNYGYTF
CDR3nt: TGTGCCAGCAGCGCTACAGGGGGCTCTAACTATGGCTACACCTTC

v_gene: TRBV19
j_gene: TRBJ2-6
abundance: .
d_gene: .
CDR3aa: CASSAGRGSGANVLTF
CDR3nt: TGTGCCAGTAGTGCCGGTAGGGGCTCTGGGGCCAACGTCCTGACTTTC

v_gene: TRBV14
j_gene: TRBJ2-4
abundance: few
d_gene: .
CDR3aa: CASSGGQKQNIQYF
CDR3nt: TGTGCCAGCAGCGGAGGGCAGAAGCAAAACATTCAGTACTTC

v_gene: TRBV7-2
j_gene: TRBJ1-3
abundance: few
d_gene: .
CDR3aa: CASSFIQGDTIYF
CDR3nt: TGTGCCAGCAGCTTTATTCAAGGGGACACCATATATTTT

v_gene: TRBV29-1
j_gene: TRBJ2-3
abundance: .
d_gene: .
CDR3aa: CSVDHPQGTDTQYF
CDR3nt: TGCAGCGTTGACCACCCCCAGGGGACAGATACGCAGTATTTT

v_gene: TRBV18
j_gene: TRBJ2-6
abundance: .
d_gene: .
CDR3aa: CASSPPQGSGANVLTF
CDR3nt: TGTGCCAGCTCACCACCGCAGGGGTCGGGGGCCAACGTCCTGACTTTC

v_gene: TRBV29-1
j_gene: TRBJ2-7
abundance: .
d_gene: TRBD1
CDR3aa: CSVETGAVYEQYF
CDR3nt: TGCAGCGTTGAAACAGGGGCGGTATACGAGCAGTACTTC

v_gene: TRBV6-1
j_gene: TRBJ2-1
abundance: .
d_gene: TRBD1
CDR3aa: CASSGLGQGALDEQFF
CDR3nt: TGTGCCAGCAGTGGGCTGGGACAGGGGGCGTTGGATGAGCAGTTCTTC

v_gene: TRBV4-3
j_gene: TRBJ2-2
abundance: .
d_gene: TRBD2
CDR3aa: CASSRGGTGELFF
CDR3nt: TGCGCCAGCAGCCGGGGGGGCACCGGGGAGCTGTTTTTT

v_gene: TRBV6-1
j_gene: TRBJ1-6
abundance: .
d_gene: TRBD1
CDR3aa: CASSERQGGNSPLHF
CDR3nt: TGTGCCAGCAGTGAGAGACAGGGTGGGAATTCACCCCTCCACTTT

v_gene: TRBV7-9
j_gene: TRBJ1-2
abundance: .
d_gene: .
CDR3aa: CASSPPLSGVEGYTF
CDR3nt: TGTGCCAGCAGCCCCCCTCTCTCCGGGGTGGAGGGCTACACCTTC

v_gene: TRBV28
j_gene: TRBJ1-2
abundance: .
d_gene: .
CDR3aa: CASSFAPGRGGYTF
CDR3nt: TGTGCCAGCAGTTTTGCCCCGGGCCGGGGTGGCTACACCTTC

v_gene: TRBV19
j_gene: TRBJ2-3
abundance: .
d_gene: .
CDR3aa: CASSLFVGLDTQYF
CDR3nt: TGTGCCAGTAGCCTCTTCGTGGGGCTTGATACGCAGTATTTT

v_gene: TRBV30
j_gene: TRBJ1-6
abundance: .
d_gene: .
CDR3aa: CAWSVGWAQGSYNSPLHF
CDR3nt: TGTGCCTGGAGCGTCGGTTGGGCACAGGGAAGTTATAATTCACCCCTCCACTTT

v_gene: TRBV5-4
j_gene: TRBJ2-1
abundance: .
d_gene: .
CDR3aa: CASSRPGTLNNEQFF
CDR3nt: TGTGCCAGCAGCCGTCCCGGGACACTCAACAATGAGCAGTTCTTC

v_gene: TRBV5-1
j_gene: TRBJ1-1
abundance: .
d_gene: TRBD1
CDR3aa: CASSTQTGGTEAFF
CDR3nt: TGCGCCAGCAGTACACAGACAGGGGGCACTGAAGCTTTCTTT

v_gene: TRBV19
j_gene: TRBJ1-5
abundance: .
d_gene: TRBD1
CDR3aa: CASELGTEESGSNQPQHF
CDR3nt: TGTGCCAGTGAGCTCGGGACAGAAGAAAGTGGGAGCAATCAGCCCCAGCATTTT

v_gene: TRBV9
j_gene: TRBJ1-1
abundance: .
d_gene: .
CDR3aa: CASSGPLAMNTEAFF
CDR3nt: TGTGCCAGCAGCGGTCCCCTAGCCATGAACACTGAAGCTTTCTTT

v_gene: TRBV11-2
j_gene: TRBJ2-7
abundance: .
d_gene: .
CDR3aa: CASSSDRTIGEQYF
CDR3nt: TGTGCCAGCAGCTCAGATCGGACAATCGGCGAGCAGTACTTC

v_gene: TRBV18
j_gene: TRBJ2-7
abundance: once
d_gene: .
CDR3aa: CASSPSLSYEQYF
CDR3nt: TGTGCCAGCTCACCAAGTCTCAGCTACGAGCAGTACTTC

v_gene: TRBV7-9
j_gene: TRBJ1-1
abundance: .
d_gene: .
CDR3aa: CASSKRGGDDEAFF
CDR3nt: TGTGCCAGCAGCAAAAGGGGGGGGGACGATGAAGCTTTCTTT

v_gene: TRBV14
j_gene: TRBJ2-3
abundance: .
d_gene: TRBD2
CDR3aa: CASSQALAGFTDTQYF
CDR3nt: TGTGCCAGCAGCCAAGCACTAGCGGGGTTCACAGATACGCAGTATTTT

v_gene: TRBV5-1
j_gene: TRBJ1-2
abundance: .
d_gene: .
CDR3aa: CASRSRDLPLLNMGYTF
CDR3nt: TGCGCCAGCAGAAGCCGGGATCTCCCTCTACTTAATATGGGGTACACCTTC

v_gene: TRBV5-1
j_gene: TRBJ1-1
abundance: .
d_gene: TRBD1
CDR3aa: CASSSQAGGRTEAFF
CDR3nt: TGCGCCAGCAGCTCCCAAGCAGGGGGGCGCACTGAAGCTTTCTTT

v_gene: TRBV2
j_gene: TRBJ1-5
abundance: .
d_gene: .
CDR3aa: CASRTRYSNQPQHF
CDR3nt: TGTGCCAGCAGGACACGGTATAGCAATCAGCCCCAGCATTTT

v_gene: TRBV29-1
j_gene: TRBJ2-2
abundance: .
d_gene: TRBD2
CDR3aa: CSVASGGAGGTGELFF
CDR3nt: TGCAGCGTTGCCAGCGGGGGGGCCGGAGGAACCGGGGAGCTGTTTTTT

v_gene: TRBV29-1
j_gene: TRBJ1-2
abundance: .
d_gene: .
CDR3aa: CSVRGGSRGDYGYTF
CDR3nt: TGCAGCGTTCGAGGGGGTTCTCGGGGGGACTATGGCTACACCTTC

v_gene: TRBV27
j_gene: TRBJ2-1
abundance: .
d_gene: .
CDR3aa: CASSFRRGYNEQFF
CDR3nt: TGTGCCAGCAGTTTCAGGCGGGGATACAATGAGCAGTTCTTC

v_gene: TRBV6-6
j_gene: TRBJ1-6
abundance: .
d_gene: .
CDR3aa: CASSYSGRTNSPLHF
CDR3nt: TGTGCCAGCAGTTACTCCGGACGGACAAATTCACCCCTCCACTTT

v_gene: TRBV9
j_gene: TRBJ1-5
abundance: .
d_gene: .
CDR3aa: CANKAVSQPQHF
CDR3nt: TGTGCCAACAAAGCGGTTAGTCAGCCCCAGCATTTT

v_gene: TRBV6-1
j_gene: TRBJ2-1
abundance: .
d_gene: TRBD2
CDR3aa: CASSEGLAGDEQFF
CDR3nt: TGTGCCAGCAGTGAAGGACTAGCGGGGGATGAGCAGTTCTTC

v_gene: TRBV11-2
j_gene: TRBJ2-7
abundance: .
d_gene: TRBD1
CDR3aa: CASSPGQGGYEQYF
CDR3nt: TGTGCCAGCAGCCCCGGACAGGGGGGCTACGAGCAGTACTTC

v_gene: TRBV5-1
j_gene: TRBJ1-6
abundance: .
d_gene: .
CDR3aa: CASSPGISNSPLHF
CDR3nt: TGCGCCAGCAGCCCAGGGATCTCTAATTCACCCCTCCACTTT

v_gene: TRBV4-3
j_gene: TRBJ1-2
abundance: few
d_gene: TRBD1
CDR3aa: CASSQIWDSNYGYTF
CDR3nt: TGCGCCAGCAGCCAAATTTGGGACAGCAACTATGGCTACACCTTC

v_gene: TRBV14
j_gene: TRBJ2-7
abundance: .
d_gene: TRBD1
CDR3aa: CASSPLAGTGLNEQYF
CDR3nt: TGTGCCAGCAGCCCTCTTGCGGGGACAGGGTTGAACGAGCAGTACTTC

v_gene: TRBV18
j_gene: TRBJ1-6
abundance: .
d_gene: TRBD1
CDR3aa: CASSPSQGSSYNSPLHF
CDR3nt: TGTGCCAGCTCACCTTCACAGGGGAGCTCCTATAATTCACCCCTCCACTTT

v_gene: TRBV7-2
j_gene: TRBJ2-5
abundance: .
d_gene: TRBD2
CDR3aa: CASSSPAGGLETQYF
CDR3nt: TGTGCCAGCAGCTCCCCAGCGGGGGGCCTAGAGACCCAGTACTTC

v_gene: TRBV10-3
j_gene: TRBJ1-4
abundance: .
d_gene: TRBD1
CDR3aa: CAISESTGGGEKLFF
CDR3nt: TGTGCCATCAGTGAGTCGACAGGGGGAGGTGAAAAACTGTTTTTT